This entry lists 21 T cell receptor beta chains sequenced from one sample in a study of blood T cell repertoires in COVID-19. TCRdb's table, derived via immunoSEQ multiplex PCR, lists solely in-frame clones and lacks some. The repertoire consists of around 430,000 clones, with approximately 90% occurring once and the leading ten covering roughly 9.4%. The sample taken for sequencing was PBMCs or T cells enriched from blood (not recorded which). The source of these receptors is a woman in her forties or fifties who had recovered from COVID-19.

J is TRBJ2-2 and V is TRBV28, with 11 bases identical to TRBD2. V was pared by 3 bases and J by 4 bases, with 4 bases of the junction left unmatched. The CDR3 is 16 amino acids. CDR1 is MDHEN, CDR2 SYDVKM, per germline. The CDR3 reads CASSFSLAGGTGELFF. The CDR3 nucleotides read TGTGCCAGCAGTTTTTCGCTAGCGGGGGGCACCGGGGAGCTGTTTTTT.

This chain joins TRBV30 and TRBJ1-3; unclear D gene. From germline, CDR1 is GTSNPN and CDR2 SVGIG (reference sequence). The V gene lost 0 bases and the J gene lost 4 bases, with 7 bases spanning the gap. The CDR3 spans 13 residues. The CDR3 DNA is TGTGCCTGGAGTGTGTTAGAAGGAAACACCATATATTTT. Translation gives CAWSVLEGNTIYF.

The chain couples TRBV18 to TRBJ1-2; D might be TRBD1 (5 bases). The V end was cut by 6 bases, the J end by 6 bases, with 23 bases between. This CDR3 spans 16 amino acids. Germline CDR1 is KGHSH and CDR2 is LQKENI. In DNA form, the CDR3 reads TGTGCCAGCTCCCAACGGCGGGACCTAGTTTCGAATGGCTACACCTTC. Encoded protein: CASSQRRDLVSNGYTF.

The V gene is TRBV30, the J gene TRBJ1-6; the match to TRBD1 covers 9 bases. V trimming: 1 base; J trimming: 10 bases; junction bases outside the gene matches: 5. CDR1 is GTSNPN, CDR2 SVGIG, per germline (reference sequence). The CDR3 is made up of 14 amino acids. CDR3 region: CAWSGTGVRSPLHF. Written as DNA, the CDR3 is TGTGCCTGGAGTGGGACAGGGGTTCGGTCACCCCTCCACTTT.

This clone was seen more than once but under ten times. The chain carries TRBV30 and TRBJ1-2; TRBD1 aligns across 12 bases. V was pared by 4 bases and J by 8 bases, with 8 bases of the junction left unmatched. There are 14 residues in the CDR3. Germline loops: CDR1 GTSNPN, CDR2 SVGIG (reference sequence). CDR3 protein: CAWTPGQGATGYTF. As DNA, the CDR3 is TGTGCCTGGACCCCGGGACAGGGGGCGACGGGCTACACCTTC.

The J gene is TRBJ2-7, the V gene TRBV19, with 9 bases fitting TRBD1. The CDR3 extends over 14 amino acids. V shed 5 bases and J 4 bases; nucleotides not matched to a gene: 6. Germline V lookup: CDR1 LNHDA, CDR2 SQIVND (reference sequence). The CDR3 DNA follows: TGTGCCAGTAGTCGTACAGGGGGCAGGTACGAGCAGTACTTC. Translated: CASSRTGGRYEQYF.

V and J are TRBV28 and TRBJ1-4, with D maybe TRBD1 (5 bases). Per the germline V gene, CDR1 is MDHEN and CDR2 is SYDVKM. The CDR3 is 17 residues long. The V end was cut by 4 bases, the J end by 7 bases, with 22 bases between. As DNA, the CDR3 is TGTGCCAGCAGTTACCGACAGATGTCCCCAGTGGGTGAAAAACTGTTTTTT. It codes for CASSYRQMSPVGEKLFF. Based on the CDR3 plus reference TRBV28 and TRBJ1-4, the full variable domain is DVKVTQSSRYLVKRTGEKVFLECVQDMDHENMFWYRQDPGLGLRLIYFSYDVKMKEKGDIPEGYSVSREKKERFSLILESASTNQTSMYLCASSYRQMSPVGEKLFFGSGTQLSVL.

V and J are TRBV28 and TRBJ1-3; tentatively, D is TRBD1 (5 bases). Trimming took 2 bases from V and 0 from J, leaving 8 bases between them. Germline values: CDR1 MDHEN, CDR2 SYDVKM. The CDR3 has 15 residues. This chain's CDR3 is CASSLGATSGNTIYF. The CDR3 DNA reads TGTGCCAGCAGTTTAGGGGCGACCTCTGGAAACACCATATATTTT.

The chain employs TRBV10-3 and TRBJ1-1; D remains unclear. V was clipped by 0 bases and J by 0 bases, with 11 bases between them. Germline V gene sequence: CDR1 ENHRY, CDR2 SYGVKD. The CDR3 is made up of 16 amino acids. CDR3 amino acids: CAISESNSGLNTEAFF. As DNA, the CDR3 is TGTGCCATCAGTGAGTCGAACAGTGGTCTGAACACTGAAGCTTTCTTT.

This clone was detected only once. V and J are TRBV5-1 and TRBJ2-5; D possibly corresponds to TRBD2 (7 bases). The germline V gene encodes CDR1 SGHRS and CDR2 YFSETQ. The CDR3 covers 13 residues. Trimming took 5 bases from V and 2 from J, leaving 10 bases between them. CDR3 protein: CASRRGPQETQYF. In nucleotides, the CDR3 is TGCGCCAGCAGGCGGGGGCCTCAAGAGACCCAGTACTTC. The full variable domain, its missing parts supplied by reference TRBV5-1 and TRBJ2-5, is KAGVTQTPRYLIKTRGQQVTLSCSPISGHRSVSWYQQTPGQGLQFLFEYFSETQRNKGNFPGRFSGRQFSNSRSEMNVSTLELGDSALYLCASRRGPQETQYFGPGTRLLVL.

This clone appeared once. This sequence joins TRBV7-2 and TRBJ2-2; 11 nucleotides line up with TRBD2. Germline values: CDR1 SGHTA, CDR2 FQGNSA. With V trimmed by 2 bases and J by 7 bases, 6 bases remained unmatched. The CDR3 has 16 amino acids. CDR3: CASSLMTSGVHGELFF. The CDR3 coding sequence is TGTGCCAGCAGCTTAATGACTAGCGGGGTTCACGGGGAGCTGTTTTTT.

This chain links TRBV6-5 with TRBJ1-1; TRBD1 matches at 7 bases. This CDR3 spans 16 amino acids. Germline V CDR1 and CDR2: MNHEY, SVGAGI. Trimming removed 2 bases from V and 1 base from J; junction bases left unmatched: 7. The CDR3 loop reads CASSYLGGQKNTEAFF. DNA of the CDR3: TGTGCCAGCAGTTACCTAGGGGGACAGAAGAACACTGAAGCTTTCTTT.

The rearrangement joins TRBV10-3 to TRBJ2-3, with D tentatively TRBD1 (6 bases). The ends were cut back, 6 bases at V and 6 bases at J, with 13 bases in the middle. CDR3 length: 13 residues. The germline CDR1 and CDR2 sequences are ENHRY and SYGVKD. CDR3 coding DNA: TGTGCCATCAGGAATAACAGGGAGGATACGCAGTATTTT. This codes for CAIRNNREDTQYF.

This clone was seen ten or more times. V usage is TRBV4-1 and J usage is TRBJ1-1, with unresolved D. The CDR3 spans 15 residues. CDR1 and CDR2 (germline): MGHRA, YSYEKL. The V end lost 0 bases, the J end lost 1 base, and 9 bases lay between the germline ends. The CDR3 DNA is TGCGCCAGCAGCCAAGAAGGAGCCCAGAACACTGAAGCTTTCTTT. Amino acid sequence: CASSQEGAQNTEAFF.

The rearrangement joins TRBV30 to TRBJ1-5, with 11 bases fitting TRBD1. V trimming: 7 bases; J trimming: 3 bases; junction bases outside the gene matches: 2. This CDR3 is built from 13 residues. Looked up from germline, CDR1 is GTSNPN and CDR2 is SVGIG (reference sequence). The CDR3 nucleotides are TGTGCCTTGGACAGGGGGCCCAATCAGCCCCAGCATTTT. Its translation: CALDRGPNQPQHF.

This chain uses TRBV5-4 with TRBJ2-1, with TRBD1 as a possible D gene (7 bases). This CDR3 is built from 16 residues. Trimming took 4 bases from V and 2 from J, leaving 16 bases between them. In germline, CDR1 is SGHNT, CDR2 YYREEE (reference sequence). CDR3 nucleotide sequence: TGTGCCAGCAGCCCCCCAGGGGGGCAAACCTACAATGAGCAGTTCTTC. This encodes CASSPPGGQTYNEQFF.

The V call is TRBV27, the J call TRBJ2-2; possibly TRBD2 for D (5 bases). V was pared by 4 bases and J by 4 bases, with 10 bases between. The CDR3 is 14 amino acids. The germline gives CDR1 MNHEY, CDR2 SMNVEV (reference sequence). The CDR3 DNA reads as TGTGCCAGCAGTTCCGGACTGACCACCGGGGAGCTGTTTTTT. It encodes CASSSGLTTGELFF.

The chain combines TRBV6-6 with TRBJ1-2, with unresolved D. This CDR3 has 11 amino acids. Trimming took off 6 bases at V and 6 bases at J, with 8 bases between the two ends. Germline CDR1 is MNHNY and CDR2 is SVGAGI (reference sequence). The DNA for the CDR3 is TGTGCCAGCAGCCTCGAGCATGGCTACACCTTC. This translates into CASSLEHGYTF.

The J gene is TRBJ1-1, the V gene TRBV19; D is unresolved. Trimming pared 8 bases from V and 6 bases from J, leaving 16 bases between. The CDR3 totals 13 residues. Germline V gene sequence: CDR1 LNHDA, CDR2 SQIVND (reference sequence). The CDR3 here is CASDPGGLAEAFF. DNA for the CDR3: TGTGCCAGTGATCCGGGAGGTTTGGCTGAAGCTTTCTTT.

The rearrangement uses TRBV4-2 and TRBJ1-5, with no clear D. Per the germline V gene, CDR1 is LGHNA and CDR2 is YNFKEQ. Trimming took 0 bases from V and 6 from J, leaving 12 bases between them. The CDR3 sequence is 15 residues long. CDR3 coding DNA: TGTGCCAGCAGCCAAGAGGGTTCGGGGATTCAGCCCCAGCATTTT. Amino acid sequence: CASSQEGSGIQPQHF.

This rearrangement joins TRBV9 to TRBJ1-2; possibly TRBD1 for D (5 bases). V lost 0 bases, J lost 7 bases, and 10 bases lay in between. The CDR3 contains 13 residues. The V gene's germline CDR1 is SGDLS and CDR2 YYNGEE. CDR3 in DNA: TGTGCCAGCAGCGTAGAGGGGTCGTCTGGCTACACCTTC. Its protein is CASSVEGSSGYTF. The variable domain in full, completed from reference TRBV9 and TRBJ1-2, reads DSGVTQTPKHLITATGQRVTLRCSPRSGDLSVYWYQQSLDQGLQFLIQYYNGEERAKGNILERFSAQQFPDLHSELNLSSLELGDSALYFCASSVEGSSGYTFGSGTRLTVV.